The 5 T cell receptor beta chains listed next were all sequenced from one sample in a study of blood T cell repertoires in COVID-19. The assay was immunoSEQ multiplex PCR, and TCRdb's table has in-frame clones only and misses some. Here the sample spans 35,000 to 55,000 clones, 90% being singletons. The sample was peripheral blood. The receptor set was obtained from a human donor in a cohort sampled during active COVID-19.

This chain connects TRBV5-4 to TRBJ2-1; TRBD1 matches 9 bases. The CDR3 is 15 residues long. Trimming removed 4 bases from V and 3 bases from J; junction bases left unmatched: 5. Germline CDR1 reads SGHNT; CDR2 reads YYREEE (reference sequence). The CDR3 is CASSKGQGGYNEQFF. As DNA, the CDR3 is TGTGCCAGCAGCAAGGGACAGGGAGGCTACAATGAGCAGTTCTTC.

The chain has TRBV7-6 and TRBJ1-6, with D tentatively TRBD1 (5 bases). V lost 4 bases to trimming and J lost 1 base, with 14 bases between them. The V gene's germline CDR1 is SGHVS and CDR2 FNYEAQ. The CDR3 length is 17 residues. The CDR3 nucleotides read TGTGCCAGCAGCTCCAGGGTTTTAGGGTCCTATAATTCACCCCTCCACTTT. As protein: CASSSRVLGSYNSPLHF.

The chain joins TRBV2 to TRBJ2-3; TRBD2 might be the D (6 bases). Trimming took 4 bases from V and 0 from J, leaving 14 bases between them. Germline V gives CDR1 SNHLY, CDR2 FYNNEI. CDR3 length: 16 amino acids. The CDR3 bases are TGTGCCAGCAGTGTTCTACCGGGGACTAGCACAGATACGCAGTATTTT. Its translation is CASSVLPGTSTDTQYF. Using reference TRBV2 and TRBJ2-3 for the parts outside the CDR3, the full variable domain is EPEVTQTPSHQVTQMGQEVILRCVPISNHLYFYWYRQILGQKVEFLVSFYNNEISEKSEIFDDQFSVERPDGSNFTLKIRSTKLEDSAMYFCASSVLPGTSTDTQYFGPGTRLTVL.

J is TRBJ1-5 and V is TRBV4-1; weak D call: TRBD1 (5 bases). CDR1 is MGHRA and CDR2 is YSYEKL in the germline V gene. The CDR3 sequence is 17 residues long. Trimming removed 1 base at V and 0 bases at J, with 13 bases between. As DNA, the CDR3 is TGCGCCAGCAGCCAAGGGATGGGTAGGGGTAGCAATCAGCCCCAGCATTTT. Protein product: CASSQGMGRGSNQPQHF.

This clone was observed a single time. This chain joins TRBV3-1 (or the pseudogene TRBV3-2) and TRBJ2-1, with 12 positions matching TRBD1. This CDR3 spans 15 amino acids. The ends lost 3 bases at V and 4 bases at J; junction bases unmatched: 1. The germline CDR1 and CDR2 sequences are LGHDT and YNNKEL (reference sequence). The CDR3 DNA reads TGTGCCAGCAGCCAGGGACAGGGGGCTTACAATGAGCAGTTCTTC. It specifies CASSQGQGAYNEQFF.